This is a list of T cell receptor beta chains from one sample in a study of T cell responses to AZD1222 COVID-19 vaccine. Using immunoSEQ multiplex PCR, the repertoire was profiled, and TCRdb retains in-frame clones only, with some absent. The repertoire holds 150,000 to 170,000 clones, with less than 90% as singletons. The sample was peripheral blood, taken on day 0 of MenACWY control vaccination. The receptors were gathered from an adult in good health. Each CDR3 is given with its conserved first and last residue.

TRBJ2-5,TRBV6-2/TRBV6-3,CASSYSPSGETQYF
TRBJ2-4,TRBV14,CASSRVENIQYF
TRBJ1-4,TRBV9,CASTPGVGREGDEKLFF
TRBJ2-1,TRBV29-1,CSVGLAGTHLNHHEQFF
TRBJ1-1,TRBV19,CASSPRATEAFF
TRBJ2-7,TRBV10-2,CASSESYRGRLTGGPYEQYF
TRBJ2-4,TRBV6-2/TRBV6-3,CASSLGQLAKNIQYF
TRBJ2-3,TRBV2,CASSALRGSSTDTQYF
TRBJ1-2,TRBV24-1,CATSPSPSGGVYGYTF
TRBJ2-7,TRBV9,CASSVSPREEQYF
TRBJ2-1,TRBV25-1,CASMRVGVSYNEQFF
TRBJ1-5,TRBV6-1,CASSDGPWDQPQHF
TRBJ2-1,TRBV19,CASSLRPTVLGYNEQFF
TRBJ1-1,TRBV9,CASSRGVGLNTEAFF
TRBJ2-3,TRBV19,CASSIGRGDRFFDTQYF
TRBJ2-1,TRBV9,CASSKGQGATDEQFF
TRBJ2-5,TRBV9,CASSVGGGAQETQYF
TRBJ1-6,TRBV19,CASTRTGALGSSPLHF
TRBJ2-7,TRBV19,CASSIAGDEQYF
TRBJ2-5,TRBV5-1,CASSFPAEETQYF
TRBJ2-5,TRBV5-4,CASSLHGTRGETQYF
TRBJ2-1,TRBV11-2,CASSLGASGGPYNEQFF
TRBJ2-3,TRBV5-1,CASSVQDRGKDTQYF
TRBJ1-2,TRBV15,CATSTRQGVNYGYTF
TRBJ1-5,TRBV27,CASRGTGWASQHF
TRBJ2-1,TRBV29-1,CSVEEGGLFF
TRBJ1-1,TRBV5-1,CASSLSTAPEAFF
TRBJ1-2,TRBV9,CASSAGKNYGYTF
TRBJ1-2,TRBV10-3,CATQGVLLGYGYTF
TRBJ2-7,TRBV24-1,CATSDSGVGSPTRQYF
TRBJ1-2,TRBV20-1,CSAATGGGYTF
TRBJ1-1,TRBV6-5,CASRGQGARGAFF
TRBJ2-4,TRBV5-1,CASSARLAGIREDIQYF
TRBJ2-1,TRBV9,CASSTLAGGRGDEQFF
TRBJ1-4,TRBV28,CASSSSGGPRQKLFF
TRBJ1-5,TRBV4-1,CASSQVSGVSNQPQHF
TRBJ1-1,TRBV5-1,CASSPGQTEAFF
TRBJ2-1,TRBV29-1,CSVTGQGKNEQFF
TRBJ1-5,TRBV10-2,CASNPGTPRTSNQPQHF
TRBJ2-5,TRBV7-2,CASSSLGLARETQYF
TRBJ2-2,TRBV3-1/TRBV3-2,CASSDTGELFF
TRBJ1-5,TRBV10-3,CAISEGDQPQHF
TRBJ2-2,TRBV24-1,CATSDPGKGEVFF
TRBJ2-2,TRBV19,CASSPSIGELFF
TRBJ1-4,TRBV4-1,CASSQEPPKGEGEKLFF
TRBJ1-2,TRBV29-1,CSVSGQSFYGYTF
TRBJ1-5,TRBV2,CASSALFWTDNQPQHF
TRBJ1-4,TRBV5-1,CASSLWAGREEKLFF
TRBJ2-3,TRBV19,CASSMGITDTQYF
TRBJ1-6,TRBV5-5,CASSLGGLGSPLHF
TRBJ2-2,TRBV5-1,CASSPSGTNTGELFF
TRBJ1-1,TRBV30,CAWSGGAGTEAFF
TRBJ2-7,TRBV7-9,CASSYMGLAGDEQYF
TRBJ2-4,TRBV19,CASSSHRDIQYF
TRBJ2-7,TRBV19,CASSISAQTYEQYF
TRBJ1-2,TRBV5-1,CASTTGGLNYGYTF
TRBJ1-5,TRBV2,CASSDDVGGSAQPQHF
TRBJ1-1,TRBV3-1/TRBV3-2,CASSHTTARNTEAFF
TRBJ2-3,TRBV2,CASSDVGTDTQYF
TRBJ1-1,TRBV12-2,CASRQDRAGDTEAFF